Below are 7 T cell receptor beta chains sequenced from a single sample in a study of blood T cell repertoires in COVID-19. The data were produced by immunoSEQ multiplex PCR, yet TCRdb's version contains in-frame clones alone and is incomplete. The sample carries 450,000 to 500,000 clones, 75% to 90% recorded once. The sequencing input was PBMCs or T cells enriched from blood (not recorded which). The receptors were gathered from a woman in her late teens or twenties who had recovered from COVID-19.

The J gene is TRBJ2-2, the V gene TRBV7-9; 9 nucleotides align to TRBD1. After removal of 6 bases from V and 1 base from J, the junction contained 12 bases not matched to a gene. In germline, CDR1 is SEHNR, CDR2 FQNEAQ (reference sequence). The CDR3 is 18 amino acids. The DNA for the CDR3 is TGTGCCAGCAGTCTAAAAATCTGGGACAGGGAGAACACCGGGGAGCTGTTTTTT. Translating gives CASSLKIWDRENTGELFF.

The chain recombines TRBV11-2 with TRBJ2-5, with 9 bases lining up with TRBD2. There are 16 residues in the CDR3. Germline V gene sequence: CDR1 SGHAT, CDR2 FQNNGV. The ends lost 4 bases at V and 9 bases at J; junction bases unmatched: 15. Here the CDR3 DNA reads TGTGCCAGCAGCTCCCAGGCGGGGGGGCTCTCTGTGTCCCAGTACTTC. It codes for CASSSQAGGLSVSQYF.

CDR3 bases: TGTGCCAGCACCCCGTGGGCCGGATCGGCGGGGGAGCTGTTTTTT. Its translation: CASTPWAGSAGELFF. The rearrangement links TRBV2 to TRBJ2-2, with no clear D. CDR1 and CDR2 (germline): SNHLY, FYNNEI. This CDR3 comprises 15 residues. Trimming stripped 7 bases from V and 8 bases from J, with 20 bases between.

The chain carries TRBV12-3 or TRBV12-4 and TRBJ1-5; D is unclear. V lost 1 base, J lost 9 bases, and 10 bases lay in between. This CDR3 has 13 amino acids. The CDR3 nucleotides are TGTGCCAGCAGTTTAGGCACATCAAGGCCCCAGCATTTT. Translation: CASSLGTSRPQHF.

The chain uses TRBV24-1 and TRBJ2-3; 7 nucleotides match TRBD2. Looked up from germline, CDR1 is KGHDR and CDR2 is SFDVKD. The CDR3 contains 15 residues. Trimming removed 4 bases from V and 4 bases from J; junction bases left unmatched: 7. In nucleotides, the CDR3 is TGTGCCACCAGTGACAGCGGGGTCCCGTCAGATACGCAGTATTTT. Its protein is CATSDSGVPSDTQYF.

The sample holds one count of this clone. V usage is TRBV4-1 and J usage is TRBJ2-2; the D is unclear. There are 14 residues in the CDR3. Between the trimmed V and J ends, which lost 0 bases and 6 bases, there was a span of 8 bases. Per germline, CDR1 MGHRA and CDR2 YSYEKL. The CDR3 sequence: CASSQDPPPGELFF. Here the CDR3 DNA reads TGCGCCAGCAGCCAAGACCCCCCTCCCGGGGAGCTGTTTTTT.

The chain combines TRBV9 with TRBJ1-1; a possible D gene is TRBD1 (5 bases). V was cut by 2 bases and J by 4 bases, with 9 bases left in between. This CDR3 comprises 13 residues. Per germline, CDR1 SGDLS and CDR2 YYNGEE. The CDR3 is CASSVAGLTEAFF. CDR3 sequence (DNA): TGTGCCAGCAGCGTGGCAGGGCTCACTGAAGCTTTCTTT. Drawing the rest from reference TRBV9 and TRBJ1-1, the complete variable domain is DSGVTQTPKHLITATGQRVTLRCSPRSGDLSVYWYQQSLDQGLQFLIQYYNGEERAKGNILERFSAQQFPDLHSELNLSSLELGDSALYFCASSVAGLTEAFFGQGTRLTVV.